This T cell receptor beta chain was identified in a study of T cells in Graves' hyperthyroidism and ophthalmopathy. This clonotype was observed a handful of times. Its cognate antigen is unknown. Amplified TCR beta CDR3 regions derived from RNA transcripts. The TCR CDR3 first-round RT-PCR relied on the HTBI primer set. TCRdb re-derived calls from the multiplex PCR reads in MiXCR, one entry per CDR3 protein. The sample includes 500,000 to 600,000 distinct CDR3 sequences, 20% of them seen just once. Study outcomes and limitations: Most thyroid clonotypes expanded above 0.001 were also detected in blood.

For ophthalmopathy patients, the Clinical Activity Score was at least 3 and the NOSPECS grade at least 4; duration was under 3 months. Clinical symptoms, serum thyroxine and TRAb, thyroid ultrasound and orbital computed tomography were used for the diagnoses. PBMCs were derived from around 10 ml fresh peripheral blood. V trimming: 2 bases; J trimming: 7 bases; junction bases outside the gene matches: 10. Germline CDR1 reads MDHEN; CDR2 reads SYDVKM. This CDR3 is 16 amino acids long. The sequenced sample was blood. The TCR sequence derives from a middle-aged man with Graves' ophthalmopathy. This sequence joins TRBV28 and TRBJ2-2, with TRBD2 matching 7 bases. CDR3 in DNA: TGTGCCAGCAGTTTACCTGCGGGAGTTGCAAGCGGGGAGCTGTTTTTT. Its translation is CASSLPAGVASGELFF.